This T cell receptor beta chain derives from a study of blood T cell repertoires in COVID-19. Looking at the study overall: T cells, B-cell-depleted T cells, or PBMCs supplied cDNA or gDNA.

Authors' methods: Using reference gene primer amplification, nucleated cell counts were estimated. TCRdb's table, derived via immunoSEQ multiplex PCR, lists solely in-frame clones and lacks some. That table gives V, J and clone size, and the DNA gave D and trimming. This table holds 300,000 to 400,000 clones, approximately 88% found once. Material: peripheral blood. The sequence derives from a woman aged 50 to 60 with active or convalescent COVID-19.

CDR3: CASSYSSGAPTQYF. The CDR3 DNA is TGTGCCAGCAGTTACTCTAGCGGGGCTCCGACCCAGTACTTC. The chain uses TRBV6-2 or TRBV6-3 and TRBJ2-5, with 8 bases identical to TRBD2. The CDR3 is 14 amino acids. Germline lookup yields CDR1 MNHEY and CDR2 SVGEGT. The V segment lost 0 bases and the J segment 7 bases; nucleotides outside the gene matches: 4.